This T cell receptor beta chain was recovered during a study of cytomegalovirus exposure and HLA in healthy donors. Across the whole study: The roughly 130 validation repertoires were reported in a later analysis to have been generated on the same platform as the 666 first-cohort repertoires.

Trimming removed 5 bases from V and 2 bases from J; junction bases left unmatched: 1. Germline V gene lookup returns CDR1 SGHAT and CDR2 FQNNGV. The CDR3 extends over 14 amino acids. Assay used: immunoSEQ multiplex PCR; TCRdb lists only in-frame clones, some missing. The repertoire holds approximately 120,000 clones, with approximately 90% as singletons. Study outcomes and limitations: The tendency of first-cohort TCR clusters to co-occur in the roughly 130 validation repertoires was the finding of a later analysis. According to reports, the classifier identified cytomegalovirus status with high specificity and sensitivity. The study designated 150 to 200 TCR beta chains cytomegalovirus-associated.

For this clone: The antigen remains unidentified.

J is TRBJ1-4 and V is TRBV11-2, with 8 bases aligning to TRBD1. Sequenced: PBMCs. This receptor was identified in a young woman in good health and CMV-seronegative. As DNA, the CDR3 is TGTGCCAGCAGCCGACAGGGGACTAATGAAAAACTGTTTTTT. Its translation is CASSRQGTNEKLFF.